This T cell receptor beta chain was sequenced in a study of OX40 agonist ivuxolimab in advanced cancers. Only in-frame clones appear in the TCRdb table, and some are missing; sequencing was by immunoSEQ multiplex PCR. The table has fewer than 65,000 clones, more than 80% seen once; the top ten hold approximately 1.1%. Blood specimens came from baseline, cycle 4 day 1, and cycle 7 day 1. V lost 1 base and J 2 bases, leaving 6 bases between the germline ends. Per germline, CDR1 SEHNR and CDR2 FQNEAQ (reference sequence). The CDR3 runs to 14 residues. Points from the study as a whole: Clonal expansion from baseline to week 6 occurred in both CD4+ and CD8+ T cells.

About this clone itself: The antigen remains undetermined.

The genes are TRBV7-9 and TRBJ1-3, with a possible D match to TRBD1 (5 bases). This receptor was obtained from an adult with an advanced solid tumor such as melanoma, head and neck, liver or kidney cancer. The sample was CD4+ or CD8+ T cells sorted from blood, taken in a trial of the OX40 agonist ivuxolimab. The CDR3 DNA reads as TGTGCCAGCAGCTTAGTGGGACCTGGAAACACCATATATTTT. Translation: CASSLVGPGNTIYF.